This TCR beta chain was sequenced during a study of cytotoxic CD8 clonotypes in ibrutinib-treated CLL. Clones were read by immunoSEQ multiplex PCR, and TCRdb kept only the in-frame ones, dropping some. This sample has almost 250,000 clones, with under 75% found just once. The CDR3 sequence is 14 residues long. The V segment lost 6 bases and the J segment 5 bases; nucleotides outside the gene matches: 5. Germline CDR1 is SNHLY and CDR2 is FYNNEI. The sequences come from PBMCs, collected after 24 months of ibrutinib treatment. The sequence was obtained from a human donor with chronic lymphocytic leukemia. The gene calls are TRBV2 and TRBJ1-5, with 9 bases matching TRBD1. The CDR3 region is CASRADRGYQPQHF. CDR3 coding DNA: TGTGCCAGCAGAGCCGACAGGGGGTATCAGCCCCAGCATTTT.